A single sample gave rise to the 15 T cell receptor beta chains below, sequenced in a study of T cells in Graves' hyperthyroidism and ophthalmopathy. Researchers took RNA transcripts and amplified the TCR beta CDR3 regions from them. A set of HTBI primers served as the primers for a first-round RT-PCR of the TCR CDR3. MiXCR, run by TCRdb on the multiplex PCR reads, gives a single entry per CDR3 protein. The sample consists of roughly 720,000 distinct CDR3 sequences, roughly a sixth of them appearing once. Specimen: blood. The origin of the receptors is a man aged 45-60 years with Graves' hyperthyroidism.

This clonotype was recorded at least ten times. The rearrangement uses TRBV5-1 and TRBJ2-7; D is unclear. The CDR3 is 15 residues long. Per the germline V gene, CDR1 is SGHRS and CDR2 is YFSETQ. Trimming pared 3 bases from V and 1 base from J, leaving 14 bases between. Here the CDR3 DNA reads TGCGCCAGCAGCTCCCGTGCTAGTTTATCCTACGAGCAGTACTTC. Protein sequence: CASSSRASLSYEQYF.

This clonotype has ten or more counts. The chain carries TRBV28 and TRBJ2-5; a possible D gene is TRBD2 (5 bases). The germline V gene encodes CDR1 MDHEN and CDR2 SYDVKM. The V end lost 3 bases, the J end lost 5 bases, and 13 bases lay between the germline ends. The CDR3 is 14 amino acids. The CDR3 DNA follows: TGTGCCAGCAGTTTGGGAGCGTCATGGGAGACCCAGTACTTC. Amino acids: CASSLGASWETQYF.

This clonotype was counted ten times or more. V gene TRBV9 combines with J gene TRBJ1-1; a possible D gene is TRBD1 (5 bases). Germline CDR1 reads SGDLS; CDR2 reads YYNGEE. Trimming took off 2 bases at V and 4 bases at J, with 6 bases between the two ends. This CDR3 is 12 amino acids long. The CDR3 nucleotides read TGTGCCAGCAGCGTGGGGACCACTGAAGCTTTCTTT. Protein sequence: CASSVGTTEAFF.

Only a few counts were recorded for this clonotype. This sequence may be a read error, since a much larger clone differs from it by one base. The V and J genes are TRBV7-2 and TRBJ1-4; 7 bases are shared with TRBD1. This CDR3 spans 16 amino acids. Germline V CDR1 and CDR2: SGHTA, FQGNSA. The CDR3 reads CASSLYPTGTNEKLVF. The CDR3 nucleotides are TGTGCCAGCAGCCTATACCCGACAGGGACTAATGAAAAACTGGTTTTT.

The sample holds many counts of this clonotype. The chain carries TRBV6-5 and TRBJ1-1; D unclear. The germline gives CDR1 MNHEY, CDR2 SVGAGI. This CDR3 contains 14 residues. With 2 bases removed from V and 0 bases from J, the gap between germline ends came to 7 bases. The CDR3 bases are TGTGCCAGCAGTTACGACACGATGAACACTGAAGCTTTCTTT. This translates into CASSYDTMNTEAFF.

There are many counts of this clonotype. This chain joins TRBV2 and TRBJ1-5; a weak D match, TRBD1 (6 bases). This CDR3 comprises 13 residues. V dropped 8 bases and J dropped 4 bases, with 12 bases sitting between them. Germline CDR1 SNHLY, CDR2 FYNNEI. The chain's CDR3 is CASGGRGNQPQHF. The CDR3 nucleotides read TGTGCCAGCGGAGGGAGGGGGAATCAGCCCCAGCATTTT.

This clonotype is a singleton in its sample. It may be a read error: a sequence one base away is much more abundant. V and J are TRBV12-3 or TRBV12-4 and TRBJ2-1, with TRBD2 matching 7 bases. The CDR3 extends over 13 amino acids. Losses at the gene ends were 10 bases for V and 6 bases for J; bases not matched to a gene: 9. CDR3 in DNA: TGTGCCACCTTGGGACTAACCGGCAATGAGCAGTTCTTC. This encodes CATLGLTGNEQFF.

This clonotype was detected many times. The rearrangement joins TRBV2 to TRBJ2-3; no clear D gene. Germline assignment: CDR1 SNHLY and CDR2 FYNNEI. CDR3 length: 11 residues. V was pared by 7 bases and J by 2 bases, with 4 bases between. In DNA form, the CDR3 reads TGTGCCAGCATTTACACAGATACGCAGTATTTT. Residues: CASIYTDTQYF.

This clonotype has just a few counts. The chain combines TRBV5-4 with TRBJ2-5; TRBD2 agrees at 9 bases. Germline lookup yields CDR1 SGHNT and CDR2 YYREEE (reference sequence). After removal of 3 bases from V and 7 bases from J, the junction contained 10 bases not matched to a gene. CDR3 length: 15 amino acids. CDR3 in amino acids: CASSSKAGGGSTQYF. CDR3 DNA: TGTGCCAGCAGCTCTAAAGCGGGAGGAGGGTCGACCCAGTACTTC.

The chain couples TRBV29-1 to TRBJ2-7; tentative D call: TRBD2 (6 bases). CDR3 length: 12 amino acids. From germline, CDR1 is SQVTM and CDR2 ANQGSEA. Trimming took 7 bases from V and 3 from J, leaving 13 bases between them. The CDR3 sequence is CSAGIGGYEQYF. The CDR3 DNA is TGCAGCGCCGGAATCGGGGGCTACGAGCAGTACTTC.

This clonotype was seen repeatedly, ten times or more. The chain couples TRBV27 to TRBJ2-1; TRBD1 is a possible D gene (5 bases). CDR1 and CDR2 (germline): MNHEY, SMNVEV (reference sequence). The CDR3 is made up of 16 amino acids. Trimming pared 5 bases from V and 0 bases from J, leaving 14 bases between. CDR3 DNA sequence: TGTGCCAGCAGTCCCACAGGATACTCCTCCTACAATGAGCAGTTCTTC. Its translation is CASSPTGYSSYNEQFF.

This clonotype has only a few counts. This chain uses TRBV7-2 with TRBJ2-3; D gene uncertain. Germline lookup yields CDR1 SGHTA and CDR2 FQGNSA. V lost 1 base, J lost 1 base, and 6 bases lay in between. This CDR3 comprises 14 residues. CDR3 DNA sequence: TGTGCCAGCAGCTTAGATCAGGGCACAGATACGCAGTATTTT. Amino acid sequence: CASSLDQGTDTQYF.

This clonotype was seen repeatedly, ten times or more. The V call is TRBV27, the J call TRBJ2-1; 13 nucleotides line up with TRBD2. Losses at the gene ends were 6 bases for V and 10 bases for J; bases not matched to a gene: 12. Germline assignment: CDR1 MNHEY and CDR2 SMNVEV (reference sequence). The length of the CDR3 is 16 residues. CDR3 nucleotides: TGTGCCAGCAGGCTAGACGGACTAGCGGGAGTACGGGAGCAGTTCTTC. Its protein product is CASRLDGLAGVREQFF.

This clonotype occurred many times. The chain uses TRBV7-8 and TRBJ2-2, with 9 bases lining up with TRBD1. Trimming removed 5 bases from V and 6 bases from J; junction bases left unmatched: 10. CDR3 length equals 16 residues. CDR1 is SGHVS, CDR2 FQNEAQ, per germline. The CDR3 DNA reads as TGTGCCAGCAGCCCACCGGGACAGGGTTCCCCCGGGGAGCTGTTTTTT. Translation: CASSPPGQGSPGELFF.

As for this clonotype: A read error may explain this, as a much larger clone is one base away. The chain joins TRBV27 to TRBJ2-7; 8 bases align to TRBD1. The ends lost 6 bases at V and 2 bases at J; junction bases unmatched: 9. The CDR3 contains 15 residues. Germline V lookup: CDR1 MNHEY, CDR2 SMNVEV (reference sequence). The CDR3 reads CASRRDRRVTYEQYF. The CDR3 DNA follows: TGTGCCAGCAGACGGGACAGGAGAGTCACCTACGAGCAGTACTTC.